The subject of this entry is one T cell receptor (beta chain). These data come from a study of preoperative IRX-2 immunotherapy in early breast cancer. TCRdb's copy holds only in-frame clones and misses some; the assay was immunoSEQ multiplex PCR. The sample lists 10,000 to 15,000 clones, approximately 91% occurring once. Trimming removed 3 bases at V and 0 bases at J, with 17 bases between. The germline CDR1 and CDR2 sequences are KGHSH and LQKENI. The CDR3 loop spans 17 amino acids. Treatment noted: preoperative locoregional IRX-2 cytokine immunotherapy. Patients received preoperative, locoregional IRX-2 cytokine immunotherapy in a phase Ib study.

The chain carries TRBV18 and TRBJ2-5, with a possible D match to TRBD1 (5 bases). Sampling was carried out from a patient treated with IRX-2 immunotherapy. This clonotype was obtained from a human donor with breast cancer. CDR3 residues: CASSPTGTSAHQETQYF. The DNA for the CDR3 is TGTGCCAGCTCACCCACAGGTACCTCAGCCCACCAAGAGACCCAGTACTTC.